These 8 T cell receptor beta chains share one sample of origin, sequenced in a study of early stage breast cancer tumors. Repertoires were generated with immunoSEQ multiplex PCR, while TCRdb's copy carries only in-frame clones and drops some. This table holds around 60,000 clones, 65% to 80% found once. The sample was blood. These receptors were collected from a person aged 30 to 39 with breast cancer.

The chain has TRBV5-8 and TRBJ2-5, with 7 positions matching TRBD2. V lost 0 bases to trimming and J lost 5 bases; unmatched junction nucleotides: 4. The germline CDR1 and CDR2 sequences are SGHTS and YDEGEE. This CDR3 contains 14 residues. Here the CDR3 DNA reads TGTGCCAGCAGCTTGGGACTAGCCAAGGAGACCCAGTACTTC. Its translation is CASSLGLAKETQYF.

This clone was observed a few times. The chain has TRBV19 and TRBJ2-7; D is undetermined. Germline CDR1 and CDR2: LNHDA and SQIVND (reference sequence). The CDR3 is made up of 14 amino acids. V lost 3 bases and J 3 bases, leaving 12 bases between the germline ends. CDR3 region: CASSIYDSNYEQYF. The CDR3 nucleotides are TGTGCCAGTAGTATTTATGACTCTAACTACGAGCAGTACTTC.

The V and J genes are TRBV5-1 and TRBJ1-1; D possibly corresponds to TRBD1 (6 bases). The CDR3 has 15 amino acids. The V gene's germline CDR1 is SGHRS and CDR2 YFSETQ. V was cut by 4 bases and J by 4 bases, with 17 bases left in between. CDR3 coding DNA: TGCGCCAGCAGCGGGGGCAGGGGCGGGGGCACTGAAGCTTTCTTT. It yields the protein CASSGGRGGGTEAFF.

The sample holds one count of this clone. This chain joins TRBV5-5 and TRBJ2-7; D gene uncertain. The CDR3 consists of 12 residues. Germline values: CDR1 SGHKS, CDR2 YYEKEE (reference sequence). The ends were cut back, 0 bases at V and 3 bases at J, with 4 bases in the middle. The CDR3 coding sequence is TGTGCCAGCAGCTTGGTGGGCTACGAGCAGTACTTC. This gives the protein CASSLVGYEQYF.

This chain uses TRBV6-6 with TRBJ1-5; D ambiguous. The CDR3 spans 14 residues. Trimming stripped 0 bases from V and 11 bases from J, with 14 bases between. From germline, CDR1 is MNHNY and CDR2 SVGAGI (reference sequence). CDR3 coding DNA: TGTGCCAGCAGTTACTCCTTGGCCCTACCAGCCCAGCATTTT. It is translated as CASSYSLALPAQHF.

This chain connects TRBV6-5 to TRBJ2-7, with D possibly being TRBD1 (5 bases). The CDR3 is 16 residues long. V lost 0 bases and J 2 bases, leaving 14 bases between the germline ends. Per germline, CDR1 MNHEY and CDR2 SVGAGI. The chain's CDR3 is CASSYSSGDSTYEQYF. CDR3 nucleotide sequence: TGTGCCAGCAGTTACTCGTCAGGTGACAGTACCTACGAGCAGTACTTC.

This clone has just one count. The rearrangement uses TRBV18 and TRBJ1-1; D uncertain. The CDR3 spans 16 residues. V gave up 4 bases and J gave up 2 bases, with 17 bases separating them. CDR1 is KGHSH, CDR2 LQKENI, per germline. CDR3 DNA sequence: TGTGCCAGCTCACTATCTCCCGGTGCCACTAACACTGAAGCTTTCTTT. This gives the protein CASSLSPGATNTEAFF.

The chain is built from TRBV7-3 and TRBJ1-3; 7 nucleotides match TRBD1. Per germline, CDR1 SGHTA and CDR2 FQGTGA. CDR3 length: 14 amino acids. V was pared by 5 bases and J by 2 bases, with 3 bases of the junction left unmatched. The CDR3: CASSPGQAGNTIYF. The CDR3 DNA sequence: TGTGCCAGCAGCCCCGGACAGGCTGGAAACACCATATATTTT.